This entry lists 2 T cell receptor beta chains sequenced from one sample in a study of shared clonotypes between healthy human individuals. Naive-designated CD8 cells lacked CD45RO, were positively enriched for CCR7, and omitted terminally differentiated effector memory CD45RA+ cells. Sequencing was performed with immunoSEQ multiplex PCR; in TCRdb, only in-frame clones are kept and a portion is missing. The sample has approximately 740,000 clones; 80% to 95% are singletons. Sample: naive CD8+ T cells sorted from blood. These TCRs come from a man aged 30 to 39 in good health.

The V gene is TRBV10-2, the J gene TRBJ2-2, with D unclear. The germline gives CDR1 WSHSY, CDR2 SAAADI. Between the trimmed V and J ends, which lost 10 bases and 5 bases, there was a span of 11 bases. The CDR3 is made up of 12 amino acids. The CDR3 loop is CATLSWTGELFF. In DNA form, the CDR3 reads TGCGCCACCCTTTCATGGACCGGGGAGCTGTTTTTT.

This clone came up once. The chain has TRBV5-5 and TRBJ2-7; D uncertain. With 0 bases removed from V and 4 bases from J, the gap between germline ends came to 8 bases. This CDR3 is built from 13 residues. Germline CDR1 SGHKS, CDR2 YYEKEE (reference sequence). CDR3 in DNA: TGTGCCAGCAGCTTGGATGTTTCTTACGAGCAGTACTTC. Residues: CASSLDVSYEQYF.